This T cell receptor beta chain was recovered during a study of blood T cell repertoires in COVID-19. Assay used: immunoSEQ multiplex PCR; TCRdb lists only in-frame clones, some missing. This table has fewer than 450,000 clones, over 80% appearing once. Germline loops: CDR1 SGHRS, CDR2 YFSETQ. V lost 4 bases, J lost 3 bases, and 13 bases lay in between. The CDR3 runs to 14 residues. The sequenced material came from peripheral blood. The receptor was isolated from a woman between 50 and 59 years old with COVID-19, enrolled during active disease. This rearrangement joins TRBV5-1 to TRBJ2-5, with a weak D call TRBD2 (5 bases). CDR3 sequence (DNA): TGCGCCAGCAGCACCCGGGATCAAGAAGAGACCCAGTACTTC. The encoded protein is CASSTRDQEETQYF.